Each of the 18 T cell receptor beta chains below was sequenced from the same sample in a study of cytomegalovirus exposure and HLA in healthy donors. PCR used 60 Vbeta primers and 13 Jbeta primers. The table came from immunoSEQ multiplex PCR; TCRdb's copy has only in-frame clones and leaves some out. Of about 160,000 clones in the sample, around 73% are singletons; the top ten hold about 1.3%. The specimen sequenced was PBMCs. The receptors stem from a male donor in good health and CMV-seronegative.

This chain uses TRBV12-5 with TRBJ2-1, with 9 bases lining up with TRBD2. Germline CDR1 and CDR2: LGHNT and FRNRAP. After removal of 0 bases from V and 7 bases from J, the junction contained 10 bases not matched to a gene. The CDR3 totals 17 residues. CDR3 sequence (DNA): TGTGCTAGTGGTTTGGTATTATGGGGCGGGGGGGTAAATGAGCAGTTCTTC. Translation: CASGLVLWGGGVNEQFF.

This clone has just a few counts. The J gene is TRBJ2-5, the V gene TRBV19, with TRBD2 identical over 12 bases. Losses at the gene ends were 5 bases for V and 5 bases for J; bases not matched to a gene: 6. In germline, CDR1 is LNHDA, CDR2 SQIVND (reference sequence). CDR3 size: 15 residues. CDR3 residues: CASSLTSGSYETQYF. CDR3 nucleotide sequence: TGTGCCAGTAGTCTGACTAGCGGGAGCTATGAGACCCAGTACTTC.

The V and J genes are TRBV10-2 and TRBJ2-5, with unresolved D. The germline V gene has CDR1 WSHSY and CDR2 SAAADI. V shed 0 bases and J shed 0 bases, with 5 bases lying between them. The CDR3 consists of 14 residues. The DNA for the CDR3 is TGCGCCAGCAGTGAGTCGACACACCAAGAGACCCAGTACTTC. It translates to CASSESTHQETQYF.

The chain carries TRBV6-4 and TRBJ1-5; 10 nucleotides agree with TRBD1. The junction had 2 bases not matched to a gene; V was cut back by 6 bases and J by 6 bases. The CDR3 contains 13 residues. Germline CDR1 is MRHNA and CDR2 is SNTAGT. In DNA form, the CDR3 reads TGTGCCAGCAGCAGGACAGGGGGTCAGCCCCAGCATTTT. It translates to CASSRTGGQPQHF.

This sequence joins TRBV18 and TRBJ1-1; D may be TRBD1 (5 bases). V gave up 6 bases and J gave up 7 bases, with 15 bases separating them. The CDR3 runs 13 residues. Germline V gives CDR1 KGHSH, CDR2 LQKENI. Here the CDR3 reads CASSPRQNHEAFF. The CDR3 DNA follows: TGTGCCAGCTCCCCAAGACAGAACCATGAAGCTTTCTTT.

The chain combines TRBV14 with TRBJ2-3; 11 positions match TRBD2. CDR3 length: 20 residues. Per germline, CDR1 SGHDN and CDR2 FVKESK. J lost 2 bases, V lost 1 base, and 14 bases had no gene match. CDR3 DNA sequence: TGTGCCAGCAGCCAAGCCCAACCGGGACTAGCGGAGAAGAACACAGATACGCAGTATTTT. It specifies CASSQAQPGLAEKNTDTQYF.

The J gene is TRBJ2-7, the V gene TRBV2; no clear D gene. Germline V gene sequence: CDR1 SNHLY, CDR2 FYNNEI. The CDR3 has 13 residues. V lost 2 bases, J lost 3 bases, and 8 bases lay in between. In nucleotides, the CDR3 is TGTGCCAGCAGTGAACGTGGCTTCTACGAGCAGTACTTC. Protein: CASSERGFYEQYF.

This clone occurred a few times. The V call is TRBV5-8, the J call TRBJ1-5; perhaps TRBD1 as D (6 bases). CDR1 is SGHTS and CDR2 is YDEGEE in the germline V gene. The length of the CDR3 is 14 residues. V was shortened by 0 bases and J by 5 bases, with 9 bases between the two germline ends. For the CDR3, the DNA is TGTGCCAGCAGCTTGGGGGACACCTATCAGCCCCAGCATTTT. Residues: CASSLGDTYQPQHF.

The J gene is TRBJ2-5, the V gene TRBV7-9, with 10 bases identical to TRBD1. The CDR3 covers 14 residues. Germline V gives CDR1 SEHNR, CDR2 FQNEAQ (reference sequence). With 6 bases clipped from V and 4 bases from J, the junction kept 5 bases outside the gene matches. The CDR3 protein is CASRRDRGRETQYF. CDR3 sequence (DNA): TGTGCCAGCAGACGGGACAGGGGCCGAGAGACCCAGTACTTC.

This chain connects TRBV5-4 to TRBJ1-1; 7 nucleotides match TRBD1. This CDR3 region has 15 residues. Germline loops: CDR1 SGHNT, CDR2 YYREEE (reference sequence). The ends lost 9 bases at V and 2 bases at J; junction bases unmatched: 13. CDR3 DNA: TGTGCCAACAGGACCCAACAGGGGATAAACACTGAAGCTTTCTTT. Translating it yields CANRTQQGINTEAFF.

This chain uses TRBV27 with TRBJ1-1; D is uncertain. The CDR3 has 13 residues. Trimming stripped 5 bases from V and 3 bases from J, with 10 bases between. Germline values: CDR1 MNHEY, CDR2 SMNVEV (reference sequence). CDR3 amino acids: CASSARRDTEAFF. The CDR3 DNA sequence: TGTGCCAGCAGTGCCCGTCGCGACACTGAAGCTTTCTTT.

This clone was detected once. The chain uses TRBV10-3 and TRBJ1-6, with D possibly being TRBD1 (5 bases). CDR1 and CDR2 (germline): ENHRY, SYGVKD. CDR3 length: 14 amino acids. Trimming pared 2 bases from V and 7 bases from J, leaving 9 bases between. For the CDR3, the DNA is TGTGCCATCAGTGAGGGACAACCGAATTCACCCCTCCACTTT. The encoded protein is CAISEGQPNSPLHF.

This sequence joins TRBV28 and TRBJ1-4, with TRBD1 identical over 8 bases. Trimming took 6 bases from V and 10 from J; bases not matched to a gene: 10. Germline-derived CDR1 and CDR2 are MDHEN and SYDVKM. CDR3 size: 14 residues. The CDR3 sequence: CASSLQGVPGKLFF. The DNA of the CDR3 is TGTGCCAGCAGCCTACAGGGGGTGCCGGGAAAACTGTTTTTT.

CDR3 nucleotides: TGTGCCAGCAGCCCCCCCCAGGGGCCCCCCTATGGCTACACCTTC. It specifies CASSPPQGPPYGYTF. The J gene is TRBJ1-2, the V gene TRBV7-2; possible D gene TRBD1, 6 bases. CDR1 SGHTA and CDR2 FQGNSA come from the germline V gene. The CDR3 contains 15 residues. The germline V and J ends were trimmed by 5 bases and 4 bases, with 17 bases remaining between them.

This clone occurred once. This sequence joins TRBV20-1 and TRBJ1-2; weak D call: TRBD1 (5 bases). Germline loops: CDR1 DFQATT, CDR2 SNEGSKA (reference sequence). The CDR3 is made up of 10 amino acids. V was shortened by 7 bases and J by 10 bases, with 13 bases between the two germline ends. In DNA form, the CDR3 reads TGCAGTGTCCCAGGGCTCTCCTACACCTTC. As protein: CSVPGLSYTF.

Only a few counts were recorded for this clone. The rearrangement links TRBV5-6 to TRBJ1-1; 9 bases agree with TRBD1. With 1 base clipped from V and 5 bases from J, the junction kept 9 bases outside the gene matches. This CDR3 has 16 residues. Germline V gives CDR1 SGHDT, CDR2 YYEEEE. For the CDR3, the DNA is TGTGCCAGCAGCTTGACAGGGGGCGCGCGCGGAACTGAAGCTTTCTTT. This translates into CASSLTGGARGTEAFF.

V and J are TRBV6-5 and TRBJ2-7, with 7 positions matching TRBD1. There are 14 residues in the CDR3. Looked up from germline, CDR1 is MNHEY and CDR2 is SVGAGI. J was trimmed by 4 bases and V by 4 bases; bases with no gene match: 7. CDR3 nucleotide sequence: TGTGCCAGCAGTTTGCCGGGACAGCTATACGAGCAGTACTTC. Protein sequence: CASSLPGQLYEQYF.

The rearrangement links TRBV5-6 to TRBJ1-2; the D is unclear. V lost 4 bases and J lost 4, with 17 bases in between. This CDR3 region has 15 residues. Germline V CDR1 and CDR2: SGHDT, YYEEEE. The CDR3 region is CASSLFSTGFYGYTF. In DNA, the CDR3 is TGTGCCAGCAGCCTCTTCTCGACGGGATTCTATGGCTACACCTTC.